This TCR beta chain was sequenced for a study of OX40 agonist ivuxolimab in advanced cancers. Method: immunoSEQ multiplex PCR; TCRdb's copy keeps in-frame clones and lacks some. The data show about 42,000 clones, over 75% seen once. Broader study findings: The study found that CD8+ T cells averaged more expanded clones than CD4+. CD4+ and CD8+ blood T cells expanded clonally by week 6 at 0.1 to 3.0 mg/kg.

Trimming took off 4 bases at V and 0 bases at J, with 12 bases between the two ends. CDR1 and CDR2 (germline): GTSNPN, SVGIG (reference sequence). The CDR3 is 14 residues long. Remarks on this clone: Its specificity is not known.

Sample: CD4+ or CD8+ T cells sorted from blood, taken in a trial of the OX40 agonist ivuxolimab. This sequence originates from an adult with an advanced solid tumor such as melanoma, head and neck, liver or kidney cancer. The rearrangement uses TRBV30 and TRBJ1-1; D unclear. The CDR3 reads CAWKRTSLNTEAFF. The CDR3 nucleotides read TGTGCCTGGAAGAGGACCTCCTTGAACACTGAAGCTTTCTTT.